Listed here is a single T cell receptor (beta chain). No antigen is known for it. Assay used: immunoSEQ multiplex PCR; TCRdb lists only in-frame clones, some missing. This sample yields about 460,000 clones, of which 89% are seen a single time; about 1.5% belongs to the top ten. The data are from a study of Ad26.COV2.S vaccination and SARS-CoV-2 variants. Overall study results and limits: Reports say spike-specific CD8+ and CD4+ T cell responses covered substantial breadth after vaccination. Vaccinated and placebo-treated recipients had similar non-spike TCR breadth.

CDR1 and CDR2 from the germline V gene are MNHEY and SMNVEV (reference sequence). CDR3 length equals 14 residues. Deletions cut 4 bases from V and 2 bases from J, with 12 bases between. Treatment here: around 19 received Ad26.COV2.S at low or high dose, single or two shots; five or six received placebo; per-sample allocation not given. Sampling was done on day 63 after the first vaccine or placebo injection. Cohort 1b enrolled adults aged 18-55 years in Boston. In the vaccine, an Ad26 vector expressed the SARS-CoV-2 spike of the Wuhan strain. The V and J genes are TRBV27 and TRBJ2-7; no clear D. This sequence originates from a person between 18 and 60 years old who received the Ad26.COV2.S COVID-19 vaccine or a placebo. The sample in question was peripheral blood, obtained in a trial of Ad26.COV2.S vaccine versus placebo. CDR3 sequence: CASSSRLGPYEQYF. CDR3 sequence (DNA): TGTGCCAGCAGTTCCCGGCTGGGCCCCTACGAGCAGTACTTC.